Each of the 26 T cell receptor beta chains below was sequenced from the same sample in a study of blood T cell repertoires in COVID-19. Here immunoSEQ multiplex PCR was the method, and the copy in TCRdb shows in-frame clones only, minus some. The sample includes roughly 89,000 clones, 65% to 85% seen only once; the top ten take about a sixth. Material for sequencing was peripheral blood. The receptors were sampled from an elderly woman with acute or convalescent COVID-19.

The chain carries TRBV6-2 or TRBV6-3 and TRBJ1-1; D uncertain. The CDR3 contains 15 residues. V gave up 7 bases and J gave up 3 bases, with 18 bases separating them. Germline CDR1 is MNHEY and CDR2 is SVGEGT. This CDR3 is CASTPRQLRDTEAFF. The CDR3 DNA reads as TGTGCCAGCACCCCCCGGCAGTTGCGGGACACTGAAGCTTTCTTT.

V is TRBV19 and J is TRBJ1-3; 7 nucleotides agree with TRBD1. The germline V gene has CDR1 LNHDA and CDR2 SQIVND (reference sequence). The CDR3 has 15 amino acids. After removal of 3 bases from V and 0 bases from J, the junction contained 2 bases not matched to a gene. The CDR3 sequence is CASSMGQFSGNTIYF. The CDR3 DNA sequence: TGTGCCAGTAGTATGGGACAGTTCTCTGGAAACACCATATATTTT.

The chain carries TRBV13 and TRBJ2-7; 10 positions agree with TRBD2. The length of the CDR3 is 15 residues. V lost 2 bases, J lost 4 bases, and 5 bases stayed unmatched. The germline V gene has CDR1 PRHDT and CDR2 FYEKMQ (reference sequence). CDR3: CASSLLLAGEYEQYF. CDR3 in DNA: TGTGCCAGCAGCTTACTCCTAGCGGGGGAGTACGAGCAGTACTTC.

This clone appeared a few times. The chain carries TRBV28 and TRBJ2-2; 9 bases line up with TRBD1. Germline-derived CDR1 and CDR2 are MDHEN and SYDVKM. Unmatched junction bases numbered 7, after V lost 2 bases and J lost 0 bases. CDR3 size: 18 residues. In nucleotides, the CDR3 is TGTGCCAGCAGTTTAATGGAAGGGACAGGGTCGAACACCGGGGAGCTGTTTTTT. Translating it yields CASSLMEGTGSNTGELFF.

The V and J genes are TRBV6-5 and TRBJ1-1; D remains unclear. The germline gives CDR1 MNHEY, CDR2 SVGAGI. Between the trimmed V and J ends, which lost 7 bases and 1 base, there was a span of 13 bases. The CDR3 is 14 amino acids. The CDR3 is CASTELRENTEAFF. Here the CDR3 DNA reads TGTGCCAGCACGGAGTTGCGGGAGAACACTGAAGCTTTCTTT.

V gene TRBV30 combines with J gene TRBJ2-3; D ambiguous. The length of the CDR3 is 13 residues. Trimming cost V 1 base and J 5 bases, with 10 bases left between them. CDR1 and CDR2 from the germline V gene are GTSNPN and SVGIG (reference sequence). The CDR3 sequence: CAWSGDYEDTQYF. The CDR3 nucleotides read TGTGCCTGGAGTGGAGATTATGAAGATACGCAGTATTTT.

The chain combines TRBV7-9 with TRBJ2-5; tentative D call: TRBD1 (5 bases). Trimming took 5 bases from V and 2 from J, leaving 12 bases between them. The length of the CDR3 is 14 residues. Germline-derived CDR1 and CDR2 are SEHNR and FQNEAQ (reference sequence). The CDR3 DNA reads TGTGCCAGCAGCCCTAGACAGAAGCAAGAGACCCAGTACTTC. Translating gives CASSPRQKQETQYF.

The chain is built from TRBV5-4 and TRBJ2-2; D may be TRBD1 (5 bases). The germline gives CDR1 SGHNT, CDR2 YYREEE (reference sequence). The CDR3 has 13 amino acids. Trimming removed 7 bases at V and 1 base at J, with 8 bases between. The CDR3 here is CASVRGNTGELFF. CDR3 coding DNA: TGTGCCAGCGTAAGGGGGAACACCGGGGAGCTGTTTTTT.

The V call is TRBV30, the J call TRBJ2-7; 7 bases are a match to TRBD2. The V segment lost 0 bases and the J segment 3 bases; nucleotides outside the gene matches: 8. Germline V gene sequence: CDR1 GTSNPN, CDR2 SVGIG (reference sequence). CDR3 length: 15 amino acids. The CDR3 spells CAWSVVGGWRYEQYF. The CDR3 bases are TGTGCCTGGAGTGTGGTCGGGGGGTGGCGCTACGAGCAGTACTTC. Using reference TRBV30 and TRBJ2-7 for the parts outside the CDR3, the full variable domain is SQTIHQWPATLVQPVGSPLSLECTVEGTSNPNLYWYRQAAGRGLQLLFYSVGIGQISSEVPQNLSASRPQDRQFILSSKKLLLSDSGFYLCAWSVVGGWRYEQYFGPGTRLTVT.

The V and J genes are TRBV7-9 and TRBJ2-1; tentative D call: TRBD1 (7 bases). Trimming removed 5 bases from V and 5 bases from J, with 16 bases in between. Germline V gene sequence: CDR1 SEHNR, CDR2 FQNEAQ (reference sequence). This CDR3 is 15 amino acids long. CDR3 amino acids: CASSPRGAANNEQFF. The CDR3 DNA sequence: TGTGCCAGCAGCCCCAGGGGGGCCGCGAACAATGAGCAGTTCTTC.

This chain uses TRBV5-1 with TRBJ2-2, with 9 bases matching TRBD1. The J segment lost 0 bases and the V segment lost 2 bases, leaving 11 bases of the junction unmatched. The CDR3 runs 19 residues. The germline CDR1 and CDR2 sequences are SGHRS and YFSETQ. As DNA, the CDR3 is TGCGCCAGCAGCTTACCTCGGACAGGGGCAAACGCGAACACCGGGGAGCTGTTTTTT. This codes for CASSLPRTGANANTGELFF.

The chain is built from TRBV11-3 and TRBJ1-1; D possibly corresponds to TRBD1 (5 bases). The CDR3 is 14 residues long. The V end was cut by 1 base, the J end by 0 bases, with 6 bases between. The germline V gene encodes CDR1 SGHNT and CDR2 YENEEA. The CDR3 is CASSLGGMNTEAFF. The DNA for the CDR3 is TGTGCCAGCAGCTTAGGGGGCATGAACACTGAAGCTTTCTTT. Full variable domain (rest looked up from reference TRBV11-3 and TRBJ1-1): EAGVVQSPRYKIIEKKQPVAFWCNPISGHNTLYWYLQNLGQGPELLIRYENEEAVDDSQLPKDRFSAERLKGVDSTLKIQPAELGDSAVYLCASSLGGMNTEAFFGQGTRLTVV.

The rearrangement joins TRBV19 to TRBJ2-2, with TRBD2 identical over 9 bases. Germline V gives CDR1 LNHDA, CDR2 SQIVND (reference sequence). The CDR3 length is 15 residues. The J segment lost 7 bases and the V segment lost 3 bases, leaving 6 bases of the junction unmatched. As DNA, the CDR3 is TGTGCCAGTAGTATCGTCGGAGCGGGAGGCGGGGAGCTGTTTTTT. Translation gives CASSIVGAGGGELFF. Filled out from reference TRBV19 and TRBJ2-2, the complete variable domain reads DGGITQSPKYLFRKEGQNVTLSCEQNLNHDAMYWYRQDPGQGLRLIYYSQIVNDFQKGDIAEGYSVSREKKESFPLTVTSAQKNPTAFYLCASSIVGAGGGELFFGEGSRLTVL.

V and J are TRBV5-4 and TRBJ2-3; D is unresolved. V was shortened by 4 bases and J by 5 bases, with 14 bases between the two germline ends. Looked up from germline, CDR1 is SGHNT and CDR2 is YYREEE (reference sequence). This CDR3 is 14 amino acids long. CDR3 in DNA: TGTGCCAGCAGCACCTCCCGCGGAGAAGATACGCAGTATTTT. As protein: CASSTSRGEDTQYF.

The chain links TRBV19 to TRBJ2-2; tentative D call: TRBD2 (6 bases). Germline V gene lookup returns CDR1 LNHDA and CDR2 SQIVND (reference sequence). CDR3 size: 14 residues. V was cut by 6 bases and J by 4 bases, with 12 bases left in between. DNA for the CDR3: TGTGCCAGTAGACCGGGACTCTTCACCGGGGAGCTGTTTTTT. The encoded protein is CASRPGLFTGELFF.

This rearrangement joins TRBV6-1 to TRBJ1-1; D remains ambiguous. V was trimmed by 0 bases and J by 3 bases, leaving 8 bases between them. Germline V gene lookup returns CDR1 MNHNS and CDR2 SASEGT. The CDR3 extends over 14 amino acids. DNA of the CDR3: TGTGCCAGCAGTGAAGCCCGTGAGGACACTGAAGCTTTCTTT. Residues: CASSEAREDTEAFF.

V gene TRBV11-3 combines with J gene TRBJ2-1; 7 nucleotides match TRBD2. Trimming cost V 1 base and J 4 bases; bases outside gene matches: 7. Germline V gene data show CDR1 as SGHNT and CDR2 as YENEEA. CDR3 size: 16 residues. CDR3 sequence (DNA): TGTGCCAGCAGCTTAGTATCTTTCGGGGGGTACAATGAGCAGTTCTTC. It specifies CASSLVSFGGYNEQFF.

The rearrangement joins TRBV6-2 or TRBV6-3 to TRBJ1-1; TRBD1 agrees at 8 bases. The trim removed 5 bases at V and 6 bases at J, leaving 8 bases unmatched. Germline lookup yields CDR1 MNHEY and CDR2 SVGEGT. This CDR3 is built from 14 residues. For the CDR3, the DNA is TGTGCCAGCAGTCGCGACCCGGGACAGGCTGAAGCTTTCTTT. This codes for CASSRDPGQAEAFF.

The V call is TRBV7-2, the J call TRBJ2-4; 12 positions agree with TRBD2. Germline assignment: CDR1 SGHTA and CDR2 FQGNSA. V shed 2 bases and J 2 bases; nucleotides not matched to a gene: 4. The CDR3 contains 17 residues. The CDR3 here is CASSLPGLAGTKNIQYF. The CDR3 nucleotides read TGTGCCAGCAGCTTACCCGGACTAGCGGGGACCAAAAACATTCAGTACTTC.

This chain joins TRBV3-1 (or the pseudogene TRBV3-2) and TRBJ2-1; 7 bases agree with TRBD1. The trim removed 4 bases at V and 2 bases at J, leaving 5 bases unmatched. Germline V lookup: CDR1 LGHDT, CDR2 YNNKEL (reference sequence). The CDR3 runs to 15 residues. The CDR3 sequence: CASSLDRVTYNEQFF. The CDR3 bases are TGTGCCAGCAGCCTAGACAGGGTAACCTACAATGAGCAGTTCTTC.

J is TRBJ1-1 and V is TRBV3-1 (or the pseudogene TRBV3-2), with TRBD1 identical over 7 bases. V lost 2 bases, J lost 5 bases, and 5 bases stayed unmatched. This CDR3 region has 14 residues. Germline V gene lookup returns CDR1 LGHDT and CDR2 YNNKEL (reference sequence). The CDR3 nucleotides read TGTGCCAGCAGCCAAAAGGGGGCTGGGACTGAAGCTTTCTTT. The encoded protein is CASSQKGAGTEAFF.

A single count supports this clone. The chain employs TRBV18 and TRBJ2-1, with a tentative D call TRBD2 (5 bases). The V end lost 3 bases, the J end lost 9 bases, and 18 bases lay between the germline ends. Germline assignment: CDR1 KGHSH and CDR2 LQKENI. CDR3 length: 15 amino acids. CDR3 amino acids: CASSPPLTQSGEQFF. CDR3 in DNA: TGTGCCAGCTCACCCCCCCTTACACAGAGCGGTGAGCAGTTCTTC. The full variable domain, its missing parts supplied by reference TRBV18 and TRBJ2-1, is NAGVMQNPRHLVRRRGQEARLRCSPMKGHSHVYWYRQLPEEGLKFMVYLQKENIIDESGMPKERFSAEFPKEGPSILRIQQVVRGDSAAYFCASSPPLTQSGEQFFGPGTRLTVL.

V and J are TRBV19 and TRBJ1-4, with 9 bases identical to TRBD1. V lost 4 bases to trimming and J lost 1 base; unmatched junction nucleotides: 1. This CDR3 spans 15 amino acids. Looked up from germline, CDR1 is LNHDA and CDR2 is SQIVND (reference sequence). CDR3 DNA sequence: TGTGCCAGTAGTAAGGGACAGGGAACTAATGAAAAACTGTTTTTT. Encoded protein: CASSKGQGTNEKLFF.

This clone was seen a few times. The J gene is TRBJ2-7, the V gene TRBV11-2; D perhaps matches TRBD2 (7 bases). In germline, CDR1 is SGHAT, CDR2 FQNNGV. The CDR3 is 13 amino acids. V gave up 3 bases and J gave up 6 bases, with 12 bases separating them. The CDR3 is CASSLGGHREQYF. DNA for the CDR3: TGTGCCAGCAGCTTGGGGGGGCACCGCGAGCAGTACTTC.

This sequence joins TRBV7-8 and TRBJ2-3, with a possible D match to TRBD1 (6 bases). The ends were cut back, 1 base at V and 2 bases at J, with 16 bases in the middle. Germline CDR1 is SGHVS and CDR2 is FQNEAQ. The CDR3 has 17 amino acids. For the CDR3, the DNA is TGTGCCAGCAGCTTAGGGTTCAAGGGGGTCGTCACAGATACGCAGTATTTT. It specifies CASSLGFKGVVTDTQYF.

The chain couples TRBV19 to TRBJ1-4; 11 bases agree with TRBD1. This CDR3 has 15 amino acids. Germline V gives CDR1 LNHDA, CDR2 SQIVND (reference sequence). Unmatched junction bases numbered 4, after V lost 3 bases and J lost 7 bases. CDR3 sequence: CASSITGTGGEKLFF. CDR3 bases: TGTGCCAGTAGTATCACCGGGACAGGGGGTGAAAAACTGTTTTTT.